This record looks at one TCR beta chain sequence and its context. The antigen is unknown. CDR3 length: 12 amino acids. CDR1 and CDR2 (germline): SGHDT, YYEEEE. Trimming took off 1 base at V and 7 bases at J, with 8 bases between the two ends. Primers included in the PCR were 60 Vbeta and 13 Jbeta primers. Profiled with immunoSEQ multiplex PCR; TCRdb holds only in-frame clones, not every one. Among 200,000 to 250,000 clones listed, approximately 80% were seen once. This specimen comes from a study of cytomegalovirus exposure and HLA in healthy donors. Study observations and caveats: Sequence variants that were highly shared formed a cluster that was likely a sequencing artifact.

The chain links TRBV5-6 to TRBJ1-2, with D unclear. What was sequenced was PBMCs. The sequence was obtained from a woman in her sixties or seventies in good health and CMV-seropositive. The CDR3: CASSLIAGGYTF. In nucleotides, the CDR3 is TGTGCCAGCAGCTTGATAGCGGGTGGCTACACCTTC.